Listed below are T cell receptor beta chains from one sample, sequenced in a study of T cell changes during pregnancy in multiple sclerosis. Sequencing used immunoSEQ multiplex PCR; TCRdb keeps in-frame clones, though not all of them. The table shows about 69,000 clones, with roughly 93% occurring only once. Sequenced here: peripheral blood, sampled in the third trimester of pregnancy. These receptors were collected from a female donor with multiple sclerosis, enrolled in a pregnancy study. Each CDR3 is given with its conserved first and last residue. Each record gives: D gene, clone size, V gene, J gene, CDR3 DNA, CDR3 protein. A D gene is named only where the DNA matches it firmly. Size values are once, few and many counts, or a class for expanded clones, and some rows have none.

d_call: TRBD2; clone_size: -; v_call: TRBV2; j_call: TRBJ2-5; cdr3_nt: TGTGCCAGCAGCCTAAGATCTAGCGGGGGGGCCGAGACCCAGTACTTC; cdr3_aa: CASSLRSSGGAETQYF
d_call: -; clone_size: -; v_call: TRBV5-7; j_call: TRBJ1-6; cdr3_nt: TGTGCCAGCAGCTTAACAGGTAGAAGTAATTCACCCCTCCACTTT; cdr3_aa: CASSLTGRSNSPLHF
d_call: TRBD2; clone_size: -; v_call: TRBV6-6; j_call: TRBJ2-3; cdr3_nt: TGTGCCAGCTGCCCAGGGGCTAGCGGGGGGCATACGCAGTATTTT; cdr3_aa: CASCPGASGGHTQYF
d_call: TRBD1; clone_size: -; v_call: TRBV9; j_call: TRBJ2-1; cdr3_nt: TGTGCCAGCACCAGATTACCGGGACAGGGCTCCTACAATGAGCAGTTCTTC; cdr3_aa: CASTRLPGQGSYNEQFF
d_call: -; clone_size: -; v_call: TRBV5-1; j_call: TRBJ2-1; cdr3_nt: TGCGCCAGCAGCTTGAGTCCTAGCAATGAGCAGTTCTTC; cdr3_aa: CASSLSPSNEQFF
d_call: -; clone_size: -; v_call: TRBV15; j_call: TRBJ2-7; cdr3_nt: TGTGCCACCAGCACCAGGGGCGAGCAGTACTTC; cdr3_aa: CATSTRGEQYF
d_call: -; clone_size: -; v_call: TRBV9; j_call: TRBJ2-1; cdr3_nt: TGTGCCAGCAGCGTAGATAGGAGGGATAGTGAGCAGTTCTTC; cdr3_aa: CASSVDRRDSEQFF
d_call: -; clone_size: -; v_call: TRBV5-1; j_call: TRBJ1-1; cdr3_nt: TGCGCCAGCAGCTTGGTGACAGGTTTCGTCACTGAAGCTTTCTTT; cdr3_aa: CASSLVTGFVTEAFF
d_call: -; clone_size: -; v_call: TRBV28; j_call: TRBJ1-2; cdr3_nt: TGTGCCAGCAGTTTGGCAGGGGAGACCTACGGCTACACCTTC; cdr3_aa: CASSLAGETYGYTF
d_call: -; clone_size: -; v_call: TRBV28; j_call: TRBJ1-5; cdr3_nt: TGTGCCAGCAGTTTGTTGGTACAGTCTAGCAATCAGCCCCAGCATTTT; cdr3_aa: CASSLLVQSSNQPQHF
d_call: -; clone_size: -; v_call: TRBV29-1; j_call: TRBJ1-2; cdr3_nt: TGCAGCGTCTACGTGGTTAACTATGGCTACACCTTC; cdr3_aa: CSVYVVNYGYTF
d_call: -; clone_size: -; v_call: TRBV19; j_call: TRBJ2-3; cdr3_nt: TGTGCCAGTAATAAAGGAGGCACAGATACGCAGTATTTT; cdr3_aa: CASNKGGTDTQYF
d_call: TRBD2; clone_size: -; v_call: TRBV11-3; j_call: TRBJ2-5; cdr3_nt: TGTGCCAGCAGCCAGACTAGCGGTAAAGAGACCCAGTACTTC; cdr3_aa: CASSQTSGKETQYF
d_call: TRBD1; clone_size: -; v_call: TRBV2; j_call: TRBJ1-3; cdr3_nt: TGTGCCAGCACAGGGGGCCCTTTCTCTGGAAACACCATATATTTT; cdr3_aa: CASTGGPFSGNTIYF
d_call: -; clone_size: -; v_call: TRBV28; j_call: TRBJ2-4; cdr3_nt: TGTGCCAGCAGTTTATTACCCCTAGGCAAAAACATTCAGTACTTC; cdr3_aa: CASSLLPLGKNIQYF
d_call: TRBD2; clone_size: -; v_call: TRBV28; j_call: TRBJ2-1; cdr3_nt: TGTGCCAGCAGTGAAGCGGGGGGTAGGATGAGTGAGCAGTTCTTC; cdr3_aa: CASSEAGGRMSEQFF
d_call: -; clone_size: -; v_call: TRBV29-1; j_call: TRBJ2-5; cdr3_nt: TGCAGCGTCCCCGAAGGGGCCAGGGAGACCCAGTACTTC; cdr3_aa: CSVPEGARETQYF
d_call: -; clone_size: -; v_call: TRBV1; j_call: TRBJ2-1; cdr3_nt: TGCACCAGCAGTCAAGACAGGTTAAATGAGCAGTTCTTC; cdr3_aa: CTSSQDRLNEQFF
d_call: -; clone_size: -; v_call: TRBV7-9; j_call: TRBJ2-7; cdr3_nt: TGTGCCAGCAGCCCTACTAGCTCCTACGAGCAGTACTTC; cdr3_aa: CASSPTSSYEQYF
d_call: -; clone_size: -; v_call: TRBV20-1; j_call: TRBJ2-3; cdr3_nt: TGCAGTGCTAGGAGGAAAGATACGCAGTATTTT; cdr3_aa: CSARRKDTQYF
d_call: -; clone_size: -; v_call: TRBV7-8; j_call: TRBJ1-1; cdr3_nt: TGTGCCAGCAGTTCGGACAGATTGAACACTGAAGCTTTCTTT; cdr3_aa: CASSSDRLNTEAFF
d_call: -; clone_size: -; v_call: TRBV5-6; j_call: TRBJ2-5; cdr3_nt: TGTGCCAGCAGCCCCCTGGGAGAGTACCAAGAGACCCAGTACTTC; cdr3_aa: CASSPLGEYQETQYF
d_call: -; clone_size: few; v_call: TRBV29-1; j_call: TRBJ2-3; cdr3_nt: TGCAGCGTTGATTTAAGCACAGATACGCAGTATTTT; cdr3_aa: CSVDLSTDTQYF
d_call: -; clone_size: -; v_call: TRBV7-3; j_call: TRBJ2-3; cdr3_nt: TGTGCCAGCAGCTTATTAGGGGGGGCCTACACAGATACGCAGTATTTT; cdr3_aa: CASSLLGGAYTDTQYF
d_call: -; clone_size: few; v_call: TRBV18; j_call: TRBJ1-1; cdr3_nt: TGTGCCAGCTCAGTGGGACCGGGACACCACATGAACACTGAAGCTTTCTTT; cdr3_aa: CASSVGPGHHMNTEAFF
d_call: -; clone_size: -; v_call: TRBV5-5; j_call: TRBJ2-5; cdr3_nt: TGTGCCAGCAGCTTTTGGCCGGGGGTCCAAGAGACCCAGTACTTC; cdr3_aa: CASSFWPGVQETQYF
d_call: -; clone_size: -; v_call: TRBV5-5; j_call: TRBJ2-3; cdr3_nt: TGTGCCAGCAGCTTATTAGGGAGGACAGATACGCAGTATTTT; cdr3_aa: CASSLLGRTDTQYF
d_call: -; clone_size: -; v_call: TRBV5-1; j_call: TRBJ2-1; cdr3_nt: TGCGCCAGCAGCGGGGACTTCAGCTCCTACAATGAGCAGTTCTTC; cdr3_aa: CASSGDFSSYNEQFF
d_call: TRBD2; clone_size: -; v_call: TRBV11-1; j_call: TRBJ2-3; cdr3_nt: TGTGCCAGCAGCCGGACTAGCGGGGGGGTCACAGATACGCAGTATTTT; cdr3_aa: CASSRTSGGVTDTQYF
d_call: -; clone_size: -; v_call: TRBV27; j_call: TRBJ1-1; cdr3_nt: TGTGCCAGCAGTTTCGGGGGGCCGGACACTGAAGCTTTCTTT; cdr3_aa: CASSFGGPDTEAFF
d_call: TRBD1; clone_size: once; v_call: TRBV2; j_call: TRBJ1-2; cdr3_nt: TGTGCCAGCATCAGGGGACAGGGAACGGAGGGCTACACCTTC; cdr3_aa: CASIRGQGTEGYTF
d_call: TRBD2; clone_size: -; v_call: TRBV6-1; j_call: TRBJ2-5; cdr3_nt: TGTGCCAGCAGTGAAGTATTAGCGGGGTACCAAGAGACCCAGTACTTC; cdr3_aa: CASSEVLAGYQETQYF
d_call: TRBD1; clone_size: -; v_call: TRBV19; j_call: TRBJ1-6; cdr3_nt: TGTGCCAGTAGTATTCATGTGGGACAGGGTACGTGGTTAATTCATCCACCCCTCCACTTT; cdr3_aa: CASSIHVGQGTWLIHPPLHF
d_call: -; clone_size: -; v_call: TRBV2; j_call: TRBJ1-1; cdr3_nt: TGTGCCAGCAGTGAAGCCCGTCAAGGCAGCGGGCTCGAAGCTTTCTTT; cdr3_aa: CASSEARQGSGLEAFF
d_call: TRBD1; clone_size: -; v_call: TRBV7-9; j_call: TRBJ1-2; cdr3_nt: TGTGCCAGCAGCCAGGGACAGGGGATCTATGGCTACACCTTC; cdr3_aa: CASSQGQGIYGYTF
d_call: -; clone_size: few; v_call: TRBV2; j_call: TRBJ1-2; cdr3_nt: TGTGCCAGCAGTGCAAGAGATGGCTACACCTTC; cdr3_aa: CASSARDGYTF
d_call: TRBD2; clone_size: -; v_call: TRBV11-2; j_call: TRBJ2-1; cdr3_nt: TGTGCCAGCAGCTTAGATCTCTCGGGGGGTCTTTACAATGAGCAGTTCTTC; cdr3_aa: CASSLDLSGGLYNEQFF
d_call: TRBD1; clone_size: -; v_call: TRBV2; j_call: TRBJ2-2; cdr3_nt: TGTGCCAGCAGTTACGACAGGGGGTACACCGGGGAGCTGTTTTTT; cdr3_aa: CASSYDRGYTGELFF
d_call: -; clone_size: -; v_call: TRBV7-9; j_call: TRBJ1-3; cdr3_nt: TGTGCCAGCAGCTCCCCCTACCGAGACAGCCAAATCTCTGGAAACACCATATATTTT; cdr3_aa: CASSSPYRDSQISGNTIYF
d_call: -; clone_size: -; v_call: TRBV9; j_call: TRBJ2-3; cdr3_nt: TGTGCCAGCAGCAACACAGGGTCAGATACGCAGTATTTT; cdr3_aa: CASSNTGSDTQYF
d_call: -; clone_size: -; v_call: TRBV2; j_call: TRBJ2-3; cdr3_nt: TGTGCCAGCTCTCCTAGCACAGATACGCAGTATTTT; cdr3_aa: CASSPSTDTQYF
d_call: -; clone_size: -; v_call: TRBV10-1; j_call: TRBJ2-7; cdr3_nt: TGCGCCAGCAGTAGCGGGCCAGTGGGCGAGCAGTACTTC; cdr3_aa: CASSSGPVGEQYF
d_call: -; clone_size: -; v_call: TRBV9; j_call: TRBJ2-3; cdr3_nt: TGTGCCAGCAGCATGCCCCCCAGTAGGAGAGCGGGCACAGATACGCAGTATTTT; cdr3_aa: CASSMPPSRRAGTDTQYF
d_call: -; clone_size: -; v_call: TRBV12-2; j_call: TRBJ1-5; cdr3_nt: TGTGCAAGTCGCTTCGAAAAGGGACAGAATCAGCCCCAGCATTTT; cdr3_aa: CASRFEKGQNQPQHF
d_call: -; clone_size: -; v_call: TRBV4-2; j_call: TRBJ1-6; cdr3_nt: TGTGCCAGCAGCCACCCAGAGGGGGGGACCTATAATTCACCCCTCCACTTT; cdr3_aa: CASSHPEGGTYNSPLHF
d_call: TRBD1; clone_size: -; v_call: TRBV7-9; j_call: TRBJ1-4; cdr3_nt: TGTGCCAGCAGCCAGGGGGGTTCTAATGAAAAACTGTTTTTT; cdr3_aa: CASSQGGSNEKLFF
d_call: -; clone_size: -; v_call: TRBV27; j_call: TRBJ1-6; cdr3_nt: TGTGCCAGCAGGGTGGCCGGGTTAGGCTATAATTCACCCCTCCACTTT; cdr3_aa: CASRVAGLGYNSPLHF
d_call: TRBD1; clone_size: -; v_call: TRBV28; j_call: TRBJ1-1; cdr3_nt: TGTGCCAGCAGTTATCCGACAGGGGTCATGAACACTGAAGCTTTCTTT; cdr3_aa: CASSYPTGVMNTEAFF
d_call: TRBD1; clone_size: once; v_call: TRBV5-4; j_call: TRBJ2-1; cdr3_nt: TGTGCCAGCAGCTCCGGGACAGGTCGAGGGTACTACAATGAGCAGTTCTTC; cdr3_aa: CASSSGTGRGYYNEQFF